The next 14 T cell receptor beta chains were all read from a single sample in a study of shared clonotypes between healthy human individuals. Here immunoSEQ multiplex PCR was the method, and the copy in TCRdb shows in-frame clones only, minus some. The sample consists of about 1 million clones, about three quarters of them appearing once. The sample taken for sequencing was memory CD4+ T cells sorted from blood. Described subset: CD45RA-negative fraction. The receptors originated from a man younger than 35 in good health.

This clone appeared a few times. The V gene is TRBV28, the J gene TRBJ1-3, with a weak D call TRBD1 (6 bases). Germline V gene lookup returns CDR1 MDHEN and CDR2 SYDVKM. V was clipped by 6 bases and J by 0 bases, with 12 bases between them. The CDR3 runs 15 residues. The CDR3 coding sequence is TGTGCCAGCAGCGCTAGGGGGGGCTCTGGAAACACCATATATTTT. Encoded protein: CASSARGGSGNTIYF. Together with reference TRBV28 and TRBJ1-3, the CDR3 gives the full variable domain: DVKVTQSSRYLVKRTGEKVFLECVQDMDHENMFWYRQDPGLGLRLIYFSYDVKMKEKGDIPEGYSVSREKKERFSLILESASTNQTSMYLCASSARGGSGNTIYFGEGSWLTVV.

This clone was seen many times. The chain combines TRBV10-3 with TRBJ2-4; no reliable D call. Trimming removed 3 bases from V and 7 bases from J, with 10 bases in between. Germline V gives CDR1 ENHRY, CDR2 SYGVKD. The CDR3 totals 13 residues. CDR3 protein: CAISETQGNIQYF. CDR3 sequence (DNA): TGTGCCATCAGTGAAACGCAAGGTAACATTCAGTACTTC.

The chain couples TRBV18 to TRBJ2-5; 7 bases are shared with TRBD2. There are 15 residues in the CDR3. Trimming took 2 bases from V and 7 from J; bases not matched to a gene: 10. The germline CDR1 and CDR2 sequences are KGHSH and LQKENI. The CDR3 DNA sequence: TGTGCCAGCTCACCAGCCGGGACTAATATCCCGACCCAGTACTTC. It translates to CASSPAGTNIPTQYF.

This clone was counted between two and nine times. The CDR3 loop reads CASSVPRDSYSNQPQHF. Written as DNA, the CDR3 is TGCGCCAGCAGTGTTCCTCGGGACAGCTATAGCAATCAGCCCCAGCATTTT. This rearrangement joins TRBV10-1 to TRBJ1-5; 7 nucleotides line up with TRBD1. Unmatched junction bases numbered 9, after V lost 4 bases and J lost 0 bases. Germline V gene sequence: CDR1 WNHNN, CDR2 SYGVQD (reference sequence). The CDR3 length is 17 residues.

The CDR3 nucleotides are TGTGCCAGTGTGATACAGGGTCAGCCCCAGCATTTT. It specifies CASVIQGQPQHF. The chain uses TRBV6-6 and TRBJ1-5, with a weak D call TRBD1 (6 bases). The CDR3 totals 12 residues. Looked up from germline, CDR1 is MNHNY and CDR2 is SVGAGI (reference sequence). Trimming left V 9 bases short and J 6 bases short, with 12 bases between.

The sample holds one count of this clone. The chain carries TRBV10-3 and TRBJ2-3; D unclear. CDR1 ENHRY and CDR2 SYGVKD come from the germline V gene. The ends were cut back, 0 bases at V and 4 bases at J, with 8 bases in the middle. The CDR3 is made up of 14 amino acids. This CDR3 reads CAISESLVADTQYF. The CDR3 DNA is TGTGCCATCAGTGAGTCGCTAGTAGCAGATACGCAGTATTTT.

The gene calls are TRBV5-1 and TRBJ2-5; 9 nucleotides line up with TRBD2. The CDR3 runs to 16 residues. Per germline, CDR1 SGHRS and CDR2 YFSETQ. With V trimmed by 0 bases and J by 2 bases, 5 bases remained unmatched. Here the CDR3 reads CASSLEGGRAQETQYF. The CDR3 DNA is TGCGCCAGCAGCTTGGAGGGCGGGAGGGCTCAAGAGACCCAGTACTTC.

V gene TRBV27 combines with J gene TRBJ2-7; D perhaps matches TRBD2 (5 bases). The CDR3 sequence is 18 residues long. V lost 1 base and J 2 bases, leaving 21 bases between the germline ends. Per the germline V gene, CDR1 is MNHEY and CDR2 is SMNVEV (reference sequence). CDR3 coding DNA: TGTGCCAGCAGTTTATTTCCCCCCACTGGCGTGAGGGCCTACGAGCAGTACTTC. Translating it yields CASSLFPPTGVRAYEQYF.

The CDR3: CASSEEGPRSLQYF. The CDR3 DNA reads TGTGCCAGCAGTGAGGAAGGACCGCGGAGCTTGCAGTACTTC. The rearrangement links TRBV6-1 to TRBJ2-5; the D is unclear. Trimming removed 3 bases from V and 11 bases from J, with 19 bases in between. Germline V gives CDR1 MNHNS, CDR2 SASEGT. This CDR3 spans 14 amino acids.

The chain recombines TRBV27 with TRBJ1-2, with a weak D call TRBD1 (6 bases). Trimming took 7 bases from V and 4 from J, leaving 16 bases between them. The CDR3 loop spans 14 amino acids. From germline, CDR1 is MNHEY and CDR2 SMNVEV (reference sequence). The CDR3 region has the DNA TGTGCCAGCACCCTCTGGACAGACTGCTATGGCTACACCTTC. This sequence encodes CASTLWTDCYGYTF.

The chain employs TRBV27 and TRBJ1-4, with D tentatively TRBD1 (5 bases). CDR1 MNHEY and CDR2 SMNVEV come from the germline V gene (reference sequence). The CDR3 sequence is 15 residues long. V was pared by 4 bases and J by 7 bases, with 16 bases between. In nucleotides, the CDR3 is TGTGCCAGCAGTTCACACAGGTCTACTTTTGAAAAACTGTTTTTT. Protein sequence: CASSSHRSTFEKLFF.

This clone was seen more than once but under ten times. This sequence joins TRBV9 and TRBJ2-1, with TRBD2 as a possible D gene (5 bases). This CDR3 spans 15 amino acids. Germline CDR1 is SGDLS and CDR2 is YYNGEE. The V gene lost 4 bases and the J gene lost 4 bases, with 15 bases spanning the gap. The DNA for the CDR3 is TGTGCCAGCAGCCCGGGGATCGCCGGGTACAATGAGCAGTTCTTC. Translated: CASSPGIAGYNEQFF. Based on the CDR3 plus reference TRBV9 and TRBJ2-1, the full variable domain is DSGVTQTPKHLITATGQRVTLRCSPRSGDLSVYWYQQSLDQGLQFLIQYYNGEERAKGNILERFSAQQFPDLHSELNLSSLELGDSALYFCASSPGIAGYNEQFFGPGTRLTVL.

This clone was observed a handful of times. The V gene is TRBV19, the J gene TRBJ1-2; D is uncertain. CDR3 length: 14 residues. Trimming stripped 4 bases from V and 4 bases from J, with 13 bases between. In germline, CDR1 is LNHDA, CDR2 SQIVND (reference sequence). The CDR3 loop is CASSTVQKSYGYTF. For the CDR3, the DNA is TGTGCCAGTAGTACAGTACAGAAAAGCTATGGCTACACCTTC.

The chain combines TRBV5-1 with TRBJ1-2; no reliable D call. CDR3 length: 15 residues. Germline V gene lookup returns CDR1 SGHRS and CDR2 YFSETQ. Trimming took 0 bases from V and 6 from J, leaving 15 bases between them. In DNA, the CDR3 is TGCGCCAGCAGCTTGGTGGGTGATGGAGGGAATGGCTACACCTTC. Protein product: CASSLVGDGGNGYTF.